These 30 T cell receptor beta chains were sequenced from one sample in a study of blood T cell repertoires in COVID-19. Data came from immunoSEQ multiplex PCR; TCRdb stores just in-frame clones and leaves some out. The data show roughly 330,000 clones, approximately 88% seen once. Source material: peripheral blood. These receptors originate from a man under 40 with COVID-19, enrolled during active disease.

The CDR3 sequence is CSASRRGSYEQYF. DNA of the CDR3: TGCAGTGCTAGTCGCAGGGGTTCCTACGAGCAGTACTTC. The genes are TRBV20-1 and TRBJ2-7, with a possible D match to TRBD1 (6 bases). The V gene lost 3 bases and the J gene lost 1 base, with 10 bases spanning the gap. This CDR3 is built from 13 residues. Per the germline V gene, CDR1 is DFQATT and CDR2 is SNEGSKA (reference sequence).

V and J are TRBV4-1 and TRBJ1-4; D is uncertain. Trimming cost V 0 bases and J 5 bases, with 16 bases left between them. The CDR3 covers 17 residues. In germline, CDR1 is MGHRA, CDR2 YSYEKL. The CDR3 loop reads CASSQDPLWSPNEKLFF. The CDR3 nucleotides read TGCGCCAGCAGCCAAGATCCCTTATGGAGCCCAAATGAAAAACTGTTTTTT.

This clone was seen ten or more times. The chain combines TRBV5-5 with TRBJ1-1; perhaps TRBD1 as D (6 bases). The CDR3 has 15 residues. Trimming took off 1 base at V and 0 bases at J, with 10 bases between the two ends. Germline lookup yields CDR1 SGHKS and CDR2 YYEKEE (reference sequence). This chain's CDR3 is CASSLYQGMNTEAFF. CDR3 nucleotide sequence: TGTGCCAGCAGCTTGTATCAGGGGATGAACACTGAAGCTTTCTTT. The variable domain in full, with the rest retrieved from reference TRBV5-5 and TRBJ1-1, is DAGVTQSPTHLIKTRGQQVTLRCSPISGHKSVSWYQQVLGQGPQFIFQYYEKEERGRGNFPDRFSARQFPNYSSELNVNALLLGDSALYLCASSLYQGMNTEAFFGQGTRLTVV.

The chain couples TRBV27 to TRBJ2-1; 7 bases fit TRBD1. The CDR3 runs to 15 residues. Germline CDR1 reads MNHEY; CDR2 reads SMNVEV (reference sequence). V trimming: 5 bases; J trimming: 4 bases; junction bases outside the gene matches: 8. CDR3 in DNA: TGTGCCAGCAGTGCTAGGGGGCGTGTATACAATGAGCAGTTCTTC. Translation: CASSARGRVYNEQFF.

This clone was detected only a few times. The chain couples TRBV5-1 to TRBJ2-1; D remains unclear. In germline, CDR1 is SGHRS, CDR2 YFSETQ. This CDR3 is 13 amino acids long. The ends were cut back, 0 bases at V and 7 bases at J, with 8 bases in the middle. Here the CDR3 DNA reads TGCGCCAGCAGCTTGGTTAGCAGAAATGAGCAGTTCTTC. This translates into CASSLVSRNEQFF.

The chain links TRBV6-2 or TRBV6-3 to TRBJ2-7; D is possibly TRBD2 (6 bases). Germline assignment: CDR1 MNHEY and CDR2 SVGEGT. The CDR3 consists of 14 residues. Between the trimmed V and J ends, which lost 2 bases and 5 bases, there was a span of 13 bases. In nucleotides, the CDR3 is TGTGCCAGCAGTTACGGAGGGAGTAAGAACGAGCAGTACTTC. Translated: CASSYGGSKNEQYF.

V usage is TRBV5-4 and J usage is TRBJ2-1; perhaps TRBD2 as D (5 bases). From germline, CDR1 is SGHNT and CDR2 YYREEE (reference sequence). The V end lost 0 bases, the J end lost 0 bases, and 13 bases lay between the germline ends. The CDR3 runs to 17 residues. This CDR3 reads CASSLGGSVSSYNEQFF. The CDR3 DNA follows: TGTGCCAGCAGCTTGGGAGGGTCGGTAAGCTCCTACAATGAGCAGTTCTTC.

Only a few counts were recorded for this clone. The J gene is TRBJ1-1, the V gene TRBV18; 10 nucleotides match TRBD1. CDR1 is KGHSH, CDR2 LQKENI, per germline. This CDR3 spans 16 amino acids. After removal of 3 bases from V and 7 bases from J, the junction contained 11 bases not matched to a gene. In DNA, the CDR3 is TGTGCCAGCTCACCCCTCAGAGGGACAGGGGCGTTTGAAGCTTTCTTT. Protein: CASSPLRGTGAFEAFF.

The CDR3 loop is CASSSNFAWTGRGNQPQHF. DNA of the CDR3: TGTGCCAGCAGTTCAAACTTTGCCTGGACAGGGCGAGGCAATCAGCCCCAGCATTTT. This chain connects TRBV27 to TRBJ1-5; 8 bases line up with TRBD1. Germline V lookup: CDR1 MNHEY, CDR2 SMNVEV (reference sequence). This CDR3 comprises 19 residues. The J segment lost 2 bases and the V segment lost 4 bases, leaving 16 bases of the junction unmatched.

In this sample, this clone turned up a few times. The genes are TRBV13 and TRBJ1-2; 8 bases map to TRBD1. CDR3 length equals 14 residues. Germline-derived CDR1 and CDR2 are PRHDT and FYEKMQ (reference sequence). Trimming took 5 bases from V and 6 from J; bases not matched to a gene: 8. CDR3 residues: CASSPRTGSDGYTF. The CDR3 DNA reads TGTGCCAGCAGCCCAAGGACAGGGAGTGATGGCTACACCTTC.

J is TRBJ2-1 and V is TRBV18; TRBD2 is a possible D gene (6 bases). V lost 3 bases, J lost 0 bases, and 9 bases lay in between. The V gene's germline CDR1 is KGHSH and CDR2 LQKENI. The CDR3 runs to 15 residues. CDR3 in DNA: TGTGCCAGCTCACCGATAGCGGCCTCCTACAATGAGCAGTTCTTC. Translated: CASSPIAASYNEQFF.

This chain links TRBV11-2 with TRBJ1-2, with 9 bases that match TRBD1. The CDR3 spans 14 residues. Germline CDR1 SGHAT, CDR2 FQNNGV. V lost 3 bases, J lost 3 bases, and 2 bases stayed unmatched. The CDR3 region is CASSLGQGYYGYTF. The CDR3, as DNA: TGTGCCAGCAGCTTGGGACAGGGATACTATGGCTACACCTTC.

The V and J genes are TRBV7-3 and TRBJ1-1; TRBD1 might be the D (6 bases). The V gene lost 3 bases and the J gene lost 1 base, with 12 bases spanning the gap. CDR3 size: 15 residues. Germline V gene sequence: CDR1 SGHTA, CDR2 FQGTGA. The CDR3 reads CASSFQAGANTEAFF. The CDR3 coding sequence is TGTGCCAGCAGCTTTCAAGCAGGGGCGAACACTGAAGCTTTCTTT.

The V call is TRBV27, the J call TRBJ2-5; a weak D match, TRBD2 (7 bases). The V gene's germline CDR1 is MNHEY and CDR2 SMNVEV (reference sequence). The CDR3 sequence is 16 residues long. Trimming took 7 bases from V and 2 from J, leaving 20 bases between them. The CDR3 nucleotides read TGTGCCAGCAAACCTTACAACAGCGGGACACAAGAGACCCAGTACTTC. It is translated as CASKPYNSGTQETQYF.

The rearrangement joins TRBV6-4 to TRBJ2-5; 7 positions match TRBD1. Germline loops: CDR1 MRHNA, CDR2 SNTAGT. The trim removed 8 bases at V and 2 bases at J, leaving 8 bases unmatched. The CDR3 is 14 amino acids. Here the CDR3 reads CASPGPRGQETQYF. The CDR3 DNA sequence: TGTGCCAGCCCCGGACCCAGGGGGCAAGAGACCCAGTACTTC.

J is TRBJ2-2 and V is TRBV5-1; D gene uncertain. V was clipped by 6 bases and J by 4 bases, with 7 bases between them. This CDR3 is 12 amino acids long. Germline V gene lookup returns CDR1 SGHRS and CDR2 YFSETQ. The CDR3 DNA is TGCGCCAGCAAATCTTCCACCGGGGAGCTGTTTTTT. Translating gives CASKSSTGELFF.

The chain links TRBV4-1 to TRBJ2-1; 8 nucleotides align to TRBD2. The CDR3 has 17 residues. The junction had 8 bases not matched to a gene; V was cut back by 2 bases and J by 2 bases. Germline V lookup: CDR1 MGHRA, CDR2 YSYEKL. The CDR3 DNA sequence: TGCGCCAGCAGCCAACTTACTAGCGGTAAAACCTACAATGAGCAGTTCTTC. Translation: CASSQLTSGKTYNEQFF.

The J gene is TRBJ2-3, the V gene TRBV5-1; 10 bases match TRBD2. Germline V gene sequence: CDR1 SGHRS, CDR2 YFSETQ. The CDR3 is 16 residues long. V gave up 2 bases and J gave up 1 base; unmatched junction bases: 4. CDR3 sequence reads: CASSFGTSAGTDTQYF. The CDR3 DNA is TGCGCCAGCAGCTTTGGGACTAGCGCGGGCACAGATACGCAGTATTTT. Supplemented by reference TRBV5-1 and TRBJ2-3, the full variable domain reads KAGVTQTPRYLIKTRGQQVTLSCSPISGHRSVSWYQQTPGQGLQFLFEYFSETQRNKGNFPGRFSGRQFSNSRSEMNVSTLELGDSALYLCASSFGTSAGTDTQYFGPGTRLTVL.

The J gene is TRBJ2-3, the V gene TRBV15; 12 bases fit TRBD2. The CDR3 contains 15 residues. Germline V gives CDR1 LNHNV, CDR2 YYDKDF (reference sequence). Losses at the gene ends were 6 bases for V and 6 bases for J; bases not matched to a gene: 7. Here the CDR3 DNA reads TGTGCCACCAGTTTTAGGACTAGCGGGAAGGATACGCAGTATTTT. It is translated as CATSFRTSGKDTQYF.

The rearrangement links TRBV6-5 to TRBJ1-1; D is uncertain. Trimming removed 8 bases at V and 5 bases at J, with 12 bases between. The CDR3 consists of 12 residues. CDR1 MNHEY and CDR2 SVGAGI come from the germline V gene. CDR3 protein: CASGGSGTEAFF. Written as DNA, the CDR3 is TGTGCCAGCGGCGGGTCGGGTACTGAAGCTTTCTTT.

This CDR3 reads CASSYGTSDAEQFF. The CDR3 DNA is TGTGCCAGCAGCTATGGGACTAGCGACGCTGAGCAGTTCTTC. The gene calls are TRBV7-9 and TRBJ2-1; the match to TRBD2 covers 10 bases. The CDR3 runs to 14 residues. With V trimmed by 4 bases and J by 9 bases, 6 bases remained unmatched. The V gene's germline CDR1 is SEHNR and CDR2 FQNEAQ (reference sequence).

In DNA form, the CDR3 reads TGTGCCACTACCATTTCGGGGACTGAAGCTTTCTTT. This translates into CATTISGTEAFF. This chain links TRBV10-3 with TRBJ1-1; D gene ambiguous. V was cut by 10 bases and J by 5 bases, with 14 bases left in between. Germline CDR1 is ENHRY and CDR2 is SYGVKD. The CDR3 is made up of 12 amino acids.

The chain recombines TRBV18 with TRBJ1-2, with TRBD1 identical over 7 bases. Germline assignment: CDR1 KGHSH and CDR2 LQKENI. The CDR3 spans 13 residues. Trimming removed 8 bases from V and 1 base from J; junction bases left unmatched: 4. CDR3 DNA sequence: TGTGCCAGCCGGACAGGAATTAACTATGGCTACACCTTC. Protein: CASRTGINYGYTF.

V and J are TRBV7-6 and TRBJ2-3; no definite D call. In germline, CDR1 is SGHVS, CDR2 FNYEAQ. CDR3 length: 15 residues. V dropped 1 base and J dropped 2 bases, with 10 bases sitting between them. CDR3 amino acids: CASSLVSGYTDTQYF. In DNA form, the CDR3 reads TGTGCCAGCAGCTTAGTGTCAGGTTACACAGATACGCAGTATTTT.

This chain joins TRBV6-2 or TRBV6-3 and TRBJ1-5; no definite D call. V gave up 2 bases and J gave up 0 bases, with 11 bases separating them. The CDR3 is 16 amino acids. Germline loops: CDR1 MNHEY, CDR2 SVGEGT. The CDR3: CASSYKLAVSNQPQHF. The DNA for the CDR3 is TGTGCCAGCAGTTACAAATTGGCGGTTAGCAATCAGCCCCAGCATTTT.

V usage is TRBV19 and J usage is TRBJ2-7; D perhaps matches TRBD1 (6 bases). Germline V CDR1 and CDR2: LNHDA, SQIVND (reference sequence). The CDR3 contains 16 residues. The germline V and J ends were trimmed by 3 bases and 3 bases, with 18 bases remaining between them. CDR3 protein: CASSIQLQGGHYEQYF. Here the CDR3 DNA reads TGTGCCAGTAGTATCCAACTACAGGGTGGGCACTACGAGCAGTACTTC.

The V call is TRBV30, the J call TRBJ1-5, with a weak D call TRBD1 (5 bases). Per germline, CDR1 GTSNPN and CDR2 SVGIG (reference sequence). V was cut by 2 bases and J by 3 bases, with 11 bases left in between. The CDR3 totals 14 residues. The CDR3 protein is CAWSLGGLNQPQHF. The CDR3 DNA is TGTGCCTGGAGTCTGGGGGGACTCAATCAGCCCCAGCATTTT.

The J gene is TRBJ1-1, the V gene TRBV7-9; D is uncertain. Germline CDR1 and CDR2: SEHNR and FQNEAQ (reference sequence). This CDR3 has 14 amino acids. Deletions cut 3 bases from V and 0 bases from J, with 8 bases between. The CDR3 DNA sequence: TGTGCCAGCAGCTTTGGGCATTTGAACACTGAAGCTTTCTTT. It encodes CASSFGHLNTEAFF.

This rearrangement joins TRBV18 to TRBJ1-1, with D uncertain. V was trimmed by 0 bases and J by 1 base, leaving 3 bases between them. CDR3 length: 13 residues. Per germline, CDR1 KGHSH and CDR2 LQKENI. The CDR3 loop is CASSPPSNTEAFF. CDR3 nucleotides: TGTGCCAGCTCACCACCCTCGAACACTGAAGCTTTCTTT.

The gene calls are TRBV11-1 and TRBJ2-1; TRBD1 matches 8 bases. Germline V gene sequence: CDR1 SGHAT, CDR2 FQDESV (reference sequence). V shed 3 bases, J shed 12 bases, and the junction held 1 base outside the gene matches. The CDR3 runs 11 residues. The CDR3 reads CASSFTGGQFF. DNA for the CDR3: TGTGCCAGCAGCTTCACAGGGGGGCAGTTCTTC.